Below are 10 T cell receptor beta chains sequenced from a single sample in a study of identical twins. TCRdb fed the 5' RACE reads into MiXCR, producing one record per CDR3 protein. The table records 450,000 or so distinct CDR3 sequences, 14% of them present only once. The sample was also reused in another study, on yellow fever vaccine responses in identical twins.

Sequencing input: CD4+ T cells sorted from blood. Every receptor here comes from a woman aged 18-29 years in good health.

This chain uses TRBV19 with TRBJ2-2; 9 nucleotides agree with TRBD2. V lost 10 bases and J lost 2; bases outside the gene matches: 5. The germline V gene has CDR1 LNHDA and CDR2 SQIVND (reference sequence). The CDR3 has 14 amino acids. For the CDR3, the DNA is TGTGCCACTTTGCGGGGGGGAAACACCGGGGAGCTGTTTTTT. Its protein product is CATLRGGNTGELFF.

The sample holds a few counts of this clonotype. The chain has TRBV20-1 and TRBJ2-1; 8 bases align to TRBD2. The CDR3 is made up of 15 amino acids. Germline values: CDR1 DFQATT, CDR2 SNEGSKA (reference sequence). V lost 6 bases, J lost 1 base, and 8 bases stayed unmatched. CDR3 DNA sequence: TGCAGTGCCCGAGACGCTAGCGGGTCCTACAATGAGCAGTTCTTC. Translation: CSARDASGSYNEQFF.

This clonotype was seen more than once but under ten times. CDR3 loop: CASSLARSSGDYEQYF. CDR3 coding DNA: TGTGCCAGCAGCTTAGCGCGGTCTAGCGGGGACTACGAGCAGTACTTC. The genes are TRBV7-9 and TRBJ2-7; TRBD2 agrees at 9 bases. Germline assignment: CDR1 SEHNR and CDR2 FQNEAQ (reference sequence). V trimming: 0 bases; J trimming: 3 bases; junction bases outside the gene matches: 6. The CDR3 length is 16 residues.

The genes are TRBV14 and TRBJ2-2; D may be TRBD1 (6 bases). The germline CDR1 and CDR2 sequences are SGHDN and FVKESK. V shed 1 base and J shed 4 bases, with 13 bases lying between them. The CDR3 has 16 residues. This chain's CDR3 is CASSQVLGAITGELFF. The CDR3, as DNA: TGTGCCAGCAGCCAAGTGTTGGGGGCGATCACCGGGGAGCTGTTTTTT.

This clonotype was counted only a few times. The chain joins TRBV20-1 to TRBJ2-3; D is uncertain. Trimming took off 3 bases at V and 1 base at J, with 11 bases between the two ends. CDR1 and CDR2 (germline): DFQATT, SNEGSKA (reference sequence). The CDR3 loop spans 14 amino acids. Here the CDR3 DNA reads TGCAGTGCTAGTCTGTCGTGGCGCACAGATACGCAGTATTTT. Translation: CSASLSWRTDTQYF.

This clonotype was observed many times. The rearrangement links TRBV20-1 to TRBJ2-2, with D perhaps matching TRBD1 (6 bases). Germline V gene data show CDR1 as DFQATT and CDR2 as SNEGSKA (reference sequence). V lost 2 bases and J 2 bases, leaving 9 bases between the germline ends. The CDR3 is made up of 14 amino acids. For the CDR3, the DNA is TGCAGTGCTAGAAGGACAGAAAACACCGGGGAGCTGTTTTTT. This encodes CSARRTENTGELFF.

This clonotype came up a few times. This chain joins TRBV5-1 and TRBJ2-1, with 8 bases lining up with TRBD2. This CDR3 has 17 amino acids. CDR1 is SGHRS, CDR2 YFSETQ, per germline. Trimming at V came to 3 bases and at J to 7 bases, leaving 15 bases not matched to a gene. The CDR3 loop is CASSSSAGAPGVNEQFF. The CDR3 bases are TGCGCCAGCAGCTCGTCAGCGGGAGCCCCCGGAGTGAATGAGCAGTTCTTC.

There are many counts of this clonotype. The rearrangement uses TRBV4-3 and TRBJ2-5; 7 bases fit TRBD2. This CDR3 comprises 15 residues. J lost 1 base, V lost 0 bases, and 2 bases had no gene match. Germline V CDR1 and CDR2: LGHNA, YSLEER. CDR3 loop: CASSQEGTTQETQYF. DNA of the CDR3: TGCGCCAGCAGCCAAGAAGGGACTACCCAAGAGACCCAGTACTTC.

This chain links TRBV7-2 with TRBJ1-6; unclear D gene. The CDR3 covers 13 residues. V was clipped by 1 base and J by 11 bases, with 9 bases between them. Germline V gene lookup returns CDR1 SGHTA and CDR2 FQGNSA. The CDR3 sequence is CASSLVTAAPLHF. The CDR3 DNA reads as TGTGCCAGCAGCTTAGTTACCGCGGCACCCCTCCACTTT.

This clonotype has just a few counts. The chain joins TRBV28 to TRBJ2-7; tentatively, D is TRBD1 (6 bases). This CDR3 is 14 amino acids long. Germline V gene data show CDR1 as MDHEN and CDR2 as SYDVKM. Trimming cost V 2 bases and J 4 bases, with 12 bases left between them. Here the CDR3 DNA reads TGTGCCAGCAGTTTAACAGGGAGTACGTACGAGCAGTACTTC. It encodes CASSLTGSTYEQYF.